This is a list of T cell receptor beta chains from one sample in a study of T cell responses to AZD1222 COVID-19 vaccine. Assay used: immunoSEQ multiplex PCR; TCRdb lists only in-frame clones, some missing. The table includes approximately 67,000 clones, 86% detected once. The sample in question was peripheral blood, obtained on day 0 of AZD1222 vaccination. Source of these receptors: an adult in good health. The CDR3 runs from the conserved cysteine through the conserved F or W. Each record gives: clone size, CDR3 length, D gene, J gene, V gene, CDR3 protein, CDR3 DNA. A D gene is named only where the DNA matches it firmly. A row's size may be missing; if present it is once, few, many or a size class.

.,14,.,TRBJ2-3,TRBV9,CASSVESRPDTQYF,TGTGCCAGCAGCGTAGAGTCGCGTCCAGATACGCAGTATTTT
.,16,TRBD1,TRBJ2-2,TRBV7-2,CASSLVQGARYGELFF,TGTGCCAGCAGCTTAGTACAGGGGGCGAGGTACGGGGAGCTGTTTTTT
.,15,.,TRBJ1-5,TRBV7-2,CASSPGRSSNQPQHF,TGTGCCAGCAGCCCCGGACGTAGTAGCAATCAGCCCCAGCATTTT
.,14,.,TRBJ1-2,TRBV28,CASSGTALTYGYTF,TGTGCCAGCAGTGGGACGGCATTGACCTATGGCTACACCTTC
.,12,.,TRBJ1-5,TRBV7-3,CASSSLEQPQHF,TGTGCCAGCAGCTCCCTCGAACAGCCCCAGCATTTT
.,13,.,TRBJ1-2,TRBV12-3/TRBV12-4,CASSPGPGYGYTF,TGTGCCAGCAGTCCGGGCCCCGGCTATGGCTACACCTTC
.,14,.,TRBJ2-7,TRBV14,CASSQVEGRYEQYF,TGTGCCAGCAGCCAAGTAGAGGGGAGGTACGAGCAGTACTTC
once,15,TRBD2,TRBJ2-1,TRBV6-5,CASNPGTSGLAEQFF,TGTGCCAGCAATCCAGGGACTAGCGGCTTGGCGGAGCAGTTCTTC
.,15,TRBD1,TRBJ1-1,TRBV7-8,CASSSRSTGGEKAFF,TGTGCCAGCAGCTCGCGATCGACAGGGGGCGAGAAAGCTTTCTTT
.,15,.,TRBJ2-5,TRBV7-7,CASSQRAGVAETQYF,TGTGCCAGCAGCCAACGGGCAGGGGTAGCAGAGACCCAGTACTTC
.,16,TRBD1,TRBJ1-4,TRBV7-8,CASSLAIQGRNEKLFF,TGTGCCAGCAGCTTAGCCATACAGGGGAGGAATGAAAAACTGTTTTTT
.,13,.,TRBJ2-5,TRBV28,CASSSGSVETQYF,TGTGCCAGCAGTTCAGGATCAGTGGAGACCCAGTACTTC
.,15,.,TRBJ2-3,TRBV28,CASSLGRPIRDTQYF,TGTGCCAGCAGTTTAGGCAGGCCTATAAGAGATACGCAGTATTTT
.,16,.,TRBJ1-1,TRBV2,CASSEVMGLGNTEAFF,TGTGCCAGCAGTGAAGTTATGGGGTTGGGGAACACTGAAGCTTTCTTT
.,14,TRBD1,TRBJ1-4,TRBV2,CASRDRARGEKLFF,TGTGCCAGCAGGGACAGGGCCAGGGGTGAAAAACTGTTTTTT
.,14,TRBD1,TRBJ1-5,TRBV28,CASRLNRGSESQHF,TGTGCCAGCAGACTGAACAGGGGAAGCGAGTCCCAGCATTTT
.,14,TRBD2,TRBJ2-7,TRBV2,CASSPRTSGSEQYF,TGTGCCAGCAGCCCCCGGACTAGCGGGAGCGAGCAGTACTTC
.,15,.,TRBJ1-3,TRBV28,CASSFGQLSGNTIYF,TGTGCCAGCAGTTTTGGGCAGCTCTCTGGAAACACCATATATTTT
.,14,.,TRBJ1-6,TRBV30,CAWSRSEYNSPLHF,TGTGCCTGGAGTAGGTCAGAATATAATTCACCCCTCCACTTT
.,11,.,TRBJ2-7,TRBV27,CASKTGYEQYF,TGTGCCAGCAAAACTGGTTACGAGCAGTACTTC
.,11,.,TRBJ2-7,TRBV6-5,CATQRDREQYF,TGTGCCACCCAAAGGGACCGCGAGCAGTACTTC
.,16,.,TRBJ1-3,TRBV5-1,CASSTGTPGPGNTIYF,TGCGCCAGCAGCACTGGGACTCCCGGCCCTGGAAACACCATATATTTT
.,15,.,TRBJ2-7,TRBV28,CASSRPGPRTYEQYF,TGTGCCAGCAGCCGACCGGGACCGAGAACCTACGAGCAGTACTTC
few,17,.,TRBJ2-4,TRBV13,CASSHSQASLAKNIQYF,TGTGCCAGCAGCCACTCACAGGCTTCACTAGCCAAAAACATTCAGTACTTC
.,16,.,TRBJ1-5,TRBV4-2,CASSQDLSGVSQPQHF,TGTGCCAGCAGCCAAGATCTCTCAGGGGTCAGTCAGCCCCAGCATTTT
once,16,.,TRBJ2-1,TRBV5-6,CASSFSWAGARDEQFF,TGTGCCAGCAGCTTCAGCTGGGCAGGGGCGAGGGATGAGCAGTTCTTC
.,14,TRBD2,TRBJ2-7,TRBV7-9,CASSLVGGGYEQYF,TGTGCCAGCAGCTTAGTGGGCGGGGGGTACGAGCAGTACTTC
.,12,.,TRBJ2-7,TRBV20-1,CSASRESYEQYF,TGCAGTGCTAGTCGGGAGTCCTACGAGCAGTACTTC
.,13,TRBD1,TRBJ2-7,TRBV24-1,CATSDLQGGEQYF,TGTGCCACCAGTGACCTACAGGGGGGCGAGCAGTACTTC
.,15,TRBD1,TRBJ2-1,TRBV19,CASSAGTGGRGEQFF,TGTGCCAGTAGCGCCGGGACAGGGGGCCGGGGTGAGCAGTTCTTC
.,14,.,TRBJ2-7,TRBV28,CASSFGAFTYEQYF,TGTGCCAGCAGTTTCGGTGCCTTCACCTACGAGCAGTACTTC
.,14,.,TRBJ2-2,TRBV11-2,CAAGIQRPTGELFF,TGTGCTGCGGGAATCCAACGACCGACCGGGGAGCTGTTTTTT
.,13,.,TRBJ1-3,TRBV30,CAWTRGYGNTIYF,TGTGCCTGGACTCGGGGATACGGAAACACCATATATTTT
.,14,.,TRBJ2-1,TRBV25-1,CASSDFRVYNEQFF,TGTGCCAGCAGTGACTTCAGGGTCTACAATGAGCAGTTCTTC
.,15,TRBD1,TRBJ1-5,TRBV6-5,CASSQLTGEYQPQHF,TGTGCCAGCAGCCAACTAACAGGGGAATATCAGCCCCAGCATTTT
.,16,.,TRBJ1-2,TRBV28,CASSLSGSTREGGYTF,TGTGCCAGCAGTTTGAGCGGCTCGACCCGTGAAGGAGGCTACACCTTC
once,13,.,TRBJ1-4,TRBV5-5,CASSSDSGEKLFF,TGTGCCAGCAGCTCGGACTCAGGGGAAAAACTGTTTTTT
once,15,TRBD1,TRBJ2-1,TRBV5-1,CASSPTGGSYNEQFF,TGCGCCAGCAGCCCGACAGGGGGCAGCTACAATGAGCAGTTCTTC
few,12,.,TRBJ1-1,TRBV19,CASSIGRQLAFF,TGTGCCAGTAGTATAGGACGACAATTGGCTTTCTTT
.,12,.,TRBJ2-5,TRBV29-1,CSVSKDQETQYF,TGCAGCGTCAGCAAGGACCAAGAGACCCAGTACTTC
.,17,TRBD2,TRBJ2-2,TRBV7-9,CASSSRLSGGYTGELFF,TGTGCCAGCAGCTCTCGACTGAGCGGGGGGTACACCGGGGAGCTGTTTTTT
.,12,.,TRBJ1-1,TRBV7-2,CASSEYLGGAFF,TGTGCCAGCAGCGAATACTTGGGTGGCGCTTTCTTT
.,14,.,TRBJ2-7,TRBV7-3,CASSDGDLAYEQYF,TGTGCCAGCAGTGACGGAGATTTGGCCTACGAGCAGTACTTC
.,12,TRBD1,TRBJ2-7,TRBV30,CASGTGTYEQYF,TGTGCCTCGGGGACAGGGACCTACGAGCAGTACTTC
.,15,TRBD2,TRBJ2-2,TRBV28,CASSFGGMDTGELFF,TGTGCCAGCAGTTTCGGGGGGATGGACACCGGGGAGCTGTTTTTT
.,15,.,TRBJ1-5,TRBV21-1,CASSKARVGNQPQHF,TGTGCCAGCAGCAAAGCTAGAGTCGGCAATCAGCCCCAGCATTTT
.,13,.,TRBJ1-3,TRBV7-2,CASSEEAGNTIYF,TGTGCCAGCAGCGAGGAAGCTGGAAACACCATATATTTT
.,14,.,TRBJ2-2,TRBV7-9,CASPAGSSPGELFF,TGTGCCAGCCCGGCCGGGAGTTCACCGGGGGAGCTGTTTTTT
once,14,.,TRBJ1-2,TRBV3-1/TRBV3-2,CASSQELFLYGYTF,TGTGCCAGCAGCCAAGAACTCTTTCTCTATGGCTACACCTTC